Sequencing of this TCR beta chain was carried out in a study of blood T cell repertoires in COVID-19. The wider study: COVID-19 samples from acute and convalescent phases originated in the United States, Italy and Spain. T cells, B-cell-depleted T cells, or PBMCs provided the cDNA or gDNA that served as material.

Study processing details: Reference gene primer amplification yielded estimated nucleated cell counts. Assay: immunoSEQ multiplex PCR; the TCRdb copy retains only in-frame clones and omits some. That table gives V, J and clone size, and the DNA gave D and trimming. The repertoire holds some 200,000 clones, with 70% to 90% as singletons. There are 14 residues in the CDR3. V was pared by 6 bases and J by 4 bases, with 4 bases of the junction left unmatched. The germline V gene encodes CDR1 KGHSH and CDR2 LQKENI. A single count supports this clone. Sequenced sample: PBMCs or T cells enriched from blood (not recorded which). This clonotype was obtained from a woman aged 40 to 55 with acute COVID-19. V and J are TRBV18 and TRBJ1-5; 9 bases are a match to TRBD1. The CDR3 coding sequence is TGTGCCAGCTCGACCGGGACAGGGAATCAGCCCCAGCATTTT. Its translation is CASSTGTGNQPQHF.